Below are 27 T cell receptor beta chains sequenced from a single sample in a study of memory CD4+ T cells and cytomegalovirus serostatus. TCRdb keeps only in-frame clones here, not all; method: immunoSEQ multiplex PCR. Counted here are tens of thousands of clones, roughly 85% occurring once; the ten biggest clones make up around 0.5%. The sort gate was single viable CD3+CD4+CD8-CD45RO+ cells for memory CD4+ T cells. The sequenced sample was memory CD4+ T cells from blood. The receptors shown here come from an adult in good health and CMV-seronegative. Some clones in this sample may be carry-over from other donors' samples.

The chain is built from TRBV10-2 and TRBJ2-7; the match to TRBD2 covers 9 bases. Per germline, CDR1 WSHSY and CDR2 SAAADI. The length of the CDR3 is 15 residues. V trimming: 0 bases; J trimming: 7 bases; junction bases outside the gene matches: 7. For the CDR3, the DNA is TGCGCCAGCAGTGAGTCGGGCGGGAGGGCCAGGGAGCAGTACTTC. Protein: CASSESGGRAREQYF.

J is TRBJ2-2 and V is TRBV19; weak D call: TRBD2 (5 bases). Germline values: CDR1 LNHDA, CDR2 SQIVND (reference sequence). V was pared by 6 bases and J by 4 bases, with 9 bases between. This CDR3 is 13 amino acids long. The CDR3 spells CASRGSVTGELFF. The CDR3 nucleotides are TGTGCCAGTAGAGGGAGCGTCACCGGGGAGCTGTTTTTT.

This clone was counted between two and nine times. The chain carries TRBV4-3 and TRBJ2-5; 8 bases line up with TRBD2. CDR1 and CDR2 (germline): LGHNA, YSLEER. The CDR3 spans 16 residues. V lost 1 base, J lost 4 bases, and 8 bases stayed unmatched. The CDR3 coding sequence is TGCGCCAGCAGCCAAGGGTACGGGAGCGGGGGAGAGACCCAGTACTTC. Its protein product is CASSQGYGSGGETQYF.

The genes are TRBV21-1 and TRBJ2-7; the table's TRBD2 call for D was not verified on the DNA. TRBV21-1 is a known pseudogene. This CDR3 has 16 amino acids. CDR3 coding DNA: TGTGCCAGCGGCAGGCCGTCTATAAGCGGGATTTGCGAGCAGTACTTC. It yields the protein CASGRPSISGICEQYF.

The chain recombines TRBV11-1 with TRBJ2-5; 13 bases agree with TRBD2. J lost 4 bases, V lost 5 bases, and 10 bases had no gene match. The V gene's germline CDR1 is SGHAT and CDR2 FQDESV (reference sequence). The CDR3 covers 17 residues. Here the CDR3 reads CASSILAGGPLGETQYF. CDR3 in DNA: TGTGCCAGCAGCATACTAGCGGGAGGGCCCCTTGGAGAGACCCAGTACTTC.

The chain carries TRBV5-1 and TRBJ2-1; the D is unclear. With 0 bases removed from V and 9 bases from J, the gap between germline ends came to 10 bases. This CDR3 comprises 13 residues. Germline V CDR1 and CDR2: SGHRS, YFSETQ. The CDR3 spells CASSLVVSIEQFF. CDR3 bases: TGCGCCAGCAGCTTGGTTGTTAGTATTGAGCAGTTCTTC.

Concerning this clone: This sample includes further DNA sequences coding for the same CDR3. This chain links TRBV6-1 with TRBJ2-7; 10 nucleotides align to TRBD1. J lost 1 base, V lost 6 bases, and 6 bases had no gene match. The CDR3 is 15 amino acids. Germline V lookup: CDR1 MNHNS, CDR2 SASEGT. The CDR3 bases are TGTGCCAGCAGGCCCCGGACAGGGGGTTCCTACGAGCAGTACTTC. This encodes CASRPRTGGSYEQYF.

On this clone: The conserved closing phenylalanine or tryptophan is absent in this CDR3, likely reflecting a read error. The V gene is TRBV28, the J gene TRBJ1-2; 7 nucleotides agree with TRBD1. With 6 bases clipped from V and 4 bases from J, the junction kept 5 bases outside the gene matches. The CDR3 has 13 amino acids. Germline lookup yields CDR1 MDHEN and CDR2 SYDVKM. The CDR3 region is CASRGDRSYGYTL. CDR3 nucleotides: TGTGCCAGCAGAGGGGACAGAAGCTATGGCTACACCCTC.

This chain joins TRBV12-2 and TRBJ2-1. TRBV12-2 has pseudogene status. The CDR3 consists of 16 residues. CDR3 residues: CASRFSTRGVRDEQFF. The CDR3, as DNA: TGTGCAAGTCGCTTCTCGACTAGGGGGGTTAGGGATGAGCAGTTCTTC.

This clone appeared once. The rearrangement joins TRBV6-1 to TRBJ2-5, with TRBD1 matching over 8 bases. The trim removed 4 bases at V and 5 bases at J, leaving 12 bases unmatched. The CDR3 extends over 16 amino acids. CDR1 is MNHNS and CDR2 is SASEGT in the germline V gene. The DNA of the CDR3 is TGTGCCAGCAGTGTCGGACAGGGCCCAAAGATTGAGACCCAGTACTTC. Amino acid sequence: CASSVGQGPKIETQYF.

For the CDR3, the DNA is TGCACCAGCAGCCATTGGCGGGCCGGGAATGAGCAGTTCTTC. Protein product: CTSSHWRAGNEQFF. The rearrangement uses TRBV1 and TRBJ2-1; the listed D gene, TRBD2, was not tested against the DNA. TRBV1 is a known pseudogene. The CDR3 length is 14 residues.

This chain uses TRBV7-2 with TRBJ2-3; no clear D gene. Germline CDR1 and CDR2: SGHTA and FQGNSA. CDR3 length: 12 residues. The V gene lost 4 bases and the J gene lost 9 bases, with 11 bases spanning the gap. CDR3 DNA: TGTGCCAGCAGCTCCACGAGACACACGCAGTATTTT. Residues: CASSSTRHTQYF. Looking up the rest from reference TRBV7-2 and TRBJ2-3 gives the full variable domain: GAGVSQSPSNKVTEKGKDVELRCDPISGHTALYWYRQSLGQGLEFLIYFQGNSAPDKSGLPSDRFSAERTGGSVSTLTIQRTQQEDSAVYLCASSSTRHTQYFGPGTRLTVL.

This rearrangement joins TRBV27 to TRBJ2-7; D uncertain. The germline CDR1 and CDR2 sequences are MNHEY and SMNVEV (reference sequence). The length of the CDR3 is 14 residues. Trimming removed 5 bases from V and 2 bases from J, with 13 bases in between. For the CDR3, the DNA is TGTGCCAGCAGTGACCTGGACCGAGCCTACGAGCAGTACTTC. Its translation: CASSDLDRAYEQYF.

The rearrangement joins TRBV7-2 to TRBJ2-3; D possibly uses TRBD1 or TRBD2 (6 bases each). The CDR3 runs to 15 residues. CDR1 is SGHTA and CDR2 is FQGNSA in the germline V gene. Trimming removed 2 bases from V and 2 bases from J, with 11 bases in between. The CDR3 coding sequence is TGTGCCAGCAGCTTATTTTCGGGGGCCACAGATACGCAGTATTTT. Residues: CASSLFSGATDTQYF.

The chain carries TRBV30 and TRBJ2-5; D call uncertain. This CDR3 is built from 14 residues. V was cut by 2 bases and J by 7 bases, with 17 bases left in between. Germline CDR1 is GTSNPN and CDR2 is SVGIG (reference sequence). The CDR3 bases are TGTGCCTGGAGTCTAGACATCATCCCCGGGACCCAGTACTTC. Protein sequence: CAWSLDIIPGTQYF.

This sequence joins TRBV5-4 and TRBJ2-5; D is perhaps TRBD2 (6 bases). Germline V CDR1 and CDR2: SGHNT, YYREEE (reference sequence). The CDR3 sequence is 18 residues long. The V end lost 2 bases, the J end lost 0 bases, and 20 bases lay between the germline ends. CDR3 region: CASSFRGSGVLYQETQYF. The CDR3, as DNA: TGTGCCAGCAGCTTCCGGGGTTCGGGGGTTTTGTACCAAGAGACCCAGTACTTC.

The CDR3, as DNA: TGTGCCATCAGTGGGGACAGGGGGTCGACAGATACGCAGTATTTT. Translated: CAISGDRGSTDTQYF. The gene calls are TRBV10-3 and TRBJ2-3; 11 bases line up with TRBD1. The CDR3 is 15 residues long. Germline V gene data show CDR1 as ENHRY and CDR2 as SYGVKD. V dropped 4 bases and J dropped 3; count of bases not matched to a gene: 3.

V gene TRBV5-8 combines with J gene TRBJ2-1; D may be TRBD1 (5 bases). V lost 3 bases, J lost 7 bases, and 20 bases lay in between. CDR1 SGHTS and CDR2 YDEGEE come from the germline V gene. There are 16 residues in the CDR3. The CDR3 region has the DNA TGTGCCAGCAGCTCCCGCCTACGGCAGGGATGGAATGAGCAGTTCTTC. Amino acids: CASSSRLRQGWNEQFF.

The rearrangement uses TRBV5-6 and TRBJ2-5, with 7 positions matching TRBD2. Germline CDR1 is SGHDT and CDR2 is YYEEEE. The CDR3 consists of 14 residues. V shed 2 bases and J 5 bases; nucleotides not matched to a gene: 6. Here the CDR3 reads CASSFRGAGETQYF. DNA for the CDR3: TGTGCCAGCAGCTTCCGGGGAGCGGGGGAGACCCAGTACTTC.

This clone appeared once. V and J are TRBV10-3 and TRBJ2-7; the D is unclear. The germline V gene has CDR1 ENHRY and CDR2 SYGVKD. Deletions cut 5 bases from V and 2 bases from J, with 4 bases between. This CDR3 comprises 11 residues. This chain's CDR3 is CAISSAYEQYF. The DNA for the CDR3 is TGTGCCATCAGTAGCGCCTACGAGCAGTACTTC.

The genes are TRBV6-5 and TRBJ1-5; 9 nucleotides align to TRBD1. Trimming removed 6 bases from V and 2 bases from J; junction bases left unmatched: 2. This CDR3 spans 14 amino acids. Germline CDR1 is MNHEY and CDR2 is SVGAGI. The CDR3 here is CASSDRGGNQPQHF. The CDR3 coding sequence is TGTGCCAGCAGCGACAGGGGGGGCAATCAGCCCCAGCATTTT.

The rearrangement joins TRBV29-1 to TRBJ2-7; tentative D call: TRBD2 (7 bases). The CDR3 is 15 residues long. Germline loops: CDR1 SQVTM, CDR2 ANQGSEA. The V and J ends lost 5 bases and 3 bases respectively, with 20 bases between them. CDR3 region: CSVLVRGGRYYEQYF. DNA of the CDR3: TGCAGCGTTCTAGTCAGGGGAGGGAGGTACTACGAGCAGTACTTC.

V usage is TRBV28 and J usage is TRBJ1-1; D is unclear. Trimming cost V 2 bases and J 3 bases, with 7 bases left between them. This CDR3 region has 13 residues. Germline CDR1 is MDHEN and CDR2 is SYDVKM. The CDR3: CASSLDSYTEAFF. The DNA of the CDR3 is TGTGCCAGCAGTTTAGATTCCTACACTGAAGCTTTCTTT.

This chain uses TRBV6-1 with TRBJ2-7; weak D call: TRBD2 (5 bases). Germline V gives CDR1 MNHNS, CDR2 SASEGT. With 1 base removed from V and 6 bases from J, the gap between germline ends came to 10 bases. The CDR3 is 13 amino acids. The CDR3 bases are TGTGCCAGCAGTGAAGTATCGGCGGGCGAGCAGTACTTC. This sequence encodes CASSEVSAGEQYF.

The chain combines TRBV4-1 with TRBJ1-1, with D hard to call. CDR3 size: 17 residues. Trimming removed 1 base at V and 7 bases at J, with 22 bases between. Per the germline V gene, CDR1 is MGHRA and CDR2 is YSYEKL. The CDR3 DNA sequence: TGCGCCAGCAGCCAAGTAGATATGGGGATGGTATGGGGTGAAGCTTTCTTT. Its translation is CASSQVDMGMVWGEAFF.

J is TRBJ1-2 and V is TRBV19; 9 bases line up with TRBD1. The germline V gene encodes CDR1 LNHDA and CDR2 SQIVND (reference sequence). The CDR3 consists of 15 residues. Trimming cost V 7 bases and J 4 bases; bases outside gene matches: 10. The CDR3 sequence: CASNTGGGKGYGYTF. The DNA for the CDR3 is TGTGCCAGTAATACAGGGGGCGGGAAAGGCTATGGCTACACCTTC.

V usage is TRBV6-1 and J usage is TRBJ1-1; 8 nucleotides align to TRBD1. Trimming cost V 7 bases and J 4 bases; bases outside gene matches: 5. CDR1 and CDR2 from the germline V gene are MNHNS and SASEGT. This CDR3 spans 13 amino acids. The CDR3 protein is CASTRQGATEAFF. CDR3 bases: TGTGCCAGCACCCGTCAGGGGGCCACTGAAGCTTTCTTT.